The clone carrying this T cell receptor (beta chain) was detected many times. The antigen is not known. Germline-derived CDR1 and CDR2 are SGHRS and YFSETQ. The CDR3 consists of 13 residues. Trimming cost V 1 base and J 2 bases, with 6 bases left between them. These data belong to a study of T-cell memory formation after mild COVID-19. About the research overall: Clusters were largely donor specific. Whole-study results and caveats: Among clones contracting day 15 to 85, CD4/CD8 was balanced, whereas later expanders leaned CD4+. Unconfirmed was the SARS-CoV-2 specificity of second-wave clones that peaked on day 37. Cross-reactive memory seemingly joined, as some responding clones were found in pre-infection memory.

TCRdb re-called the 5' RACE reads with MiXCR, one entry per CDR3 protein. Of 300,000 to 350,000 distinct CDR3 sequences listed, roughly 15% are singletons. The sequence derives from a man aged 18-30 years who had mild COVID-19 (a few samples of this study predate the infection). Cell type and time point are not known. The chain links TRBV5-1 to TRBJ2-5; D uncertain. Sequences were obtained from PBMCs or a T cell subset sorted from them (not recorded which). The CDR3 sequence: CASSLILQETQYF. The CDR3 region has the DNA TGCGCCAGCAGCTTGATCTTACAAGAGACCCAGTACTTC.